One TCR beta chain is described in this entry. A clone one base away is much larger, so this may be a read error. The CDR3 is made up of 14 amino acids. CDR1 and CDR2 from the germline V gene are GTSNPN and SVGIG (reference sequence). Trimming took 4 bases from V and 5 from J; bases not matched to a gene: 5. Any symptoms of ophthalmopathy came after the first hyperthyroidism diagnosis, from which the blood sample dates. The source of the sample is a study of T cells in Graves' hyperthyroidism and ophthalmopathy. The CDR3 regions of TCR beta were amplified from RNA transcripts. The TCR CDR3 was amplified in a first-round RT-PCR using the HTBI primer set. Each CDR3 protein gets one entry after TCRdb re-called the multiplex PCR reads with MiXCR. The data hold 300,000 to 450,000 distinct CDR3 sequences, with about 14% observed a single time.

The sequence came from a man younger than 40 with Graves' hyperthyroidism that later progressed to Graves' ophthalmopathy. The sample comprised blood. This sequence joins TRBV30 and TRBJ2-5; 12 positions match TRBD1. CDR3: CAWIPGQGAETQYF. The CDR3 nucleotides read TGTGCCTGGATTCCGGGACAGGGGGCGGAGACCCAGTACTTC.